Each of the 19 T cell receptor beta chains below was sequenced from the same sample in a study of sequential checkpoint blockade in melanoma (dated by TCRdb to between 2019 and 2020). What this sample's treatment or condition label stands for: randomized to nivolumab then ipilimumab (arm A) or the reverse (arm B). The method behind the library was the immunoSEQ multiplex PCR assay. TCRdb stores this immuneACCESS table with in-frame sequences only. Part of the clones is absent; in the studies checked, under half of the shortfall reflects unresolved V genes, and no reason is known for the rest. A total of roughly 17,000 clones appear in this sample, 73% of them only once. In total, the top ten clones hold roughly 22% of the sample. The sequencing here drew on CD8+ T cells sorted from blood (inferred from file names), taken from a patient given nivolumab and ipilimumab in sequence. The receptor source for this set is a human donor with melanoma.

The chain is built from TRBV9 and TRBJ2-7, with 7 bases matching TRBD2. With 0 bases clipped from V and 1 base from J, the junction kept 7 bases outside the gene matches. The germline gives CDR1 SGDLS, CDR2 YYNGEE. This CDR3 contains 16 residues. CDR3 protein: CASSVGSGMASYEQYF. In nucleotides, the CDR3 is TGTGCCAGCAGCGTAGGGAGCGGGATGGCTTCCTACGAGCAGTACTTC.

This sequence joins TRBV30 and TRBJ1-2; TRBD1 aligns across 7 bases. The germline V gene has CDR1 GTSNPN and CDR2 SVGIG (reference sequence). V trimming: 0 bases; J trimming: 7 bases; junction bases outside the gene matches: 5. The CDR3 has 13 residues. The CDR3 reads CAWSVAGGSGYTF. In DNA form, the CDR3 reads TGTGCCTGGAGTGTAGCAGGGGGATCTGGCTACACCTTC.

This clone occurred once. This chain connects TRBV6-5 to TRBJ1-1; the D gene is possibly TRBD1 (5 bases). Germline CDR1 MNHEY, CDR2 SVGAGI. V lost 3 bases and J 3 bases, leaving 11 bases between the germline ends. The CDR3 has 14 amino acids. CDR3 in DNA: TGTGCCAGCAGTTATCGGGGGGAGGACACTGAAGCTTTCTTT. The encoded protein is CASSYRGEDTEAFF.

The chain uses TRBV5-4 and TRBJ2-7, with no clear D. This CDR3 spans 12 amino acids. Germline V gene lookup returns CDR1 SGHNT and CDR2 YYREEE (reference sequence). V lost 0 bases and J lost 3, with 4 bases in between. The CDR3 DNA reads as TGTGCCAGCAGCTTGGGAGGCTACGAGCAGTACTTC. Translating it yields CASSLGGYEQYF. The variable domain in full, completed from reference TRBV5-4 and TRBJ2-7, reads ETGVTQSPTHLIKTRGQQVTLRCSSQSGHNTVSWYQQALGQGPQFIFQYYREEENGRGNFPPRFSGLQFPNYSSELNVNALELDDSALYLCASSLGGYEQYFGPGTRLTVT.

V is TRBV28 and J is TRBJ2-3; D is unresolved. The CDR3 is made up of 13 amino acids. Between the trimmed V and J ends, which lost 4 bases and 5 bases, there was a span of 10 bases. Germline CDR1 is MDHEN and CDR2 is SYDVKM. CDR3 coding DNA: TGTGCCAGCAGTTGGCGGAGACGAGATACGCAGTATTTT. Translation: CASSWRRRDTQYF.

The table lists this clone with a few counts. This sequence joins TRBV9 and TRBJ2-3; weak D call: TRBD2 (6 bases). Germline V lookup: CDR1 SGDLS, CDR2 YYNGEE. This CDR3 region has 14 residues. V was shortened by 3 bases and J by 4 bases, with 12 bases between the two germline ends. CDR3 residues: CASSAGGGPDTQYF. CDR3 coding DNA: TGTGCCAGCAGCGCCGGTGGAGGGCCAGATACGCAGTATTTT.

The chain combines TRBV4-1 with TRBJ1-1, with 7 bases fitting TRBD1. Germline V lookup: CDR1 MGHRA, CDR2 YSYEKL. The CDR3 extends over 15 amino acids. The V gene end was trimmed by 4 bases and the J gene end by 6 bases; junction bases not matched to a gene: 11. The CDR3 coding sequence is TGCGCCAGCAGCCTCAAAACAGGGGTTGTCGCTGAAGCTTTCTTT. Protein sequence: CASSLKTGVVAEAFF.

The V gene is TRBV2, the J gene TRBJ2-2; tentatively, D is TRBD2 (5 bases). CDR3 length: 16 residues. Trimming left V 6 bases short and J 1 base short, with 15 bases between. Germline CDR1 reads SNHLY; CDR2 reads FYNNEI. In nucleotides, the CDR3 is TGTGCCAGCAGCTTAGCGCTAGAGGGGAACACCGGGGAGCTGTTTTTT. It encodes CASSLALEGNTGELFF.

This clone has just a few counts. The chain has TRBV7-2 and TRBJ2-3, with TRBD1 matching 10 bases. Germline CDR1 SGHTA, CDR2 FQGNSA. This CDR3 spans 16 amino acids. The V and J ends lost 5 bases and 2 bases, in that order; junction bases with no gene match: 7. The CDR3 sequence is CASSPRTGGDTDTQYF. CDR3 coding DNA: TGTGCCAGCAGCCCCAGGACAGGGGGGGACACAGATACGCAGTATTTT.

This clone was recorded a few times. The chain carries TRBV6-4 and TRBJ2-7; 10 nucleotides agree with TRBD2. V was clipped by 5 bases and J by 4 bases; unmatched bases: 8. The CDR3 is 15 residues long. Per germline, CDR1 MRHNA and CDR2 SNTAGT. The CDR3: CASSFSGTSAYEQYF. The DNA of the CDR3 is TGTGCCAGCAGTTTCTCCGGGACTAGCGCGTACGAGCAGTACTTC.

The chain joins TRBV10-3 to TRBJ1-1; 9 bases fit TRBD1. Germline V CDR1 and CDR2: ENHRY, SYGVKD. Germline trimming cut 4 bases from V and 5 bases from J; bases unmatched to any gene: 8. This CDR3 is built from 15 residues. CDR3 sequence reads: CAISARTGEGTEAFF. As DNA, the CDR3 is TGTGCCATCAGTGCCCGGACAGGGGAGGGTACTGAAGCTTTCTTT.

This rearrangement joins TRBV10-1 to TRBJ2-1; 10 bases map to TRBD2. With V trimmed by 3 bases and J by 15 bases, 8 bases remained unmatched. Germline-derived CDR1 and CDR2 are WNHNN and SYGVQD (reference sequence). The CDR3 covers 13 residues. The CDR3 nucleotides are TGCGCCAGCAGTGAAACGGCTAGCGGGGGTCTGTTCTTC. It encodes CASSETASGGLFF.

The V and J genes are TRBV6-5 and TRBJ1-2, with D perhaps matching TRBD1 (6 bases). V lost 5 bases and J lost 4, with 17 bases in between. Germline lookup yields CDR1 MNHEY and CDR2 SVGAGI. The CDR3 length is 15 residues. CDR3 residues: CASSQTGPPSYGYTF. The CDR3 DNA follows: TGTGCCAGCAGTCAGACAGGCCCTCCCAGCTATGGCTACACCTTC.

This chain uses TRBV28 with TRBJ2-1, with D possibly matching TRBD1 (5 bases). The CDR3 loop spans 14 amino acids. V shed 6 bases and J shed 10 bases, with 19 bases lying between them. The germline gives CDR1 MDHEN, CDR2 SYDVKM. CDR3 sequence (DNA): TGTGCCAGCAGACTGGGGTACAGGTCAAAGGAGCAGTTCTTC. Translation gives CASRLGYRSKEQFF.

The CDR3 DNA reads as TGTGCCAGCAGCGTCGCGGGACTAGCGGGGGGGGATACGCAGTATTTT. Translated, it gives CASSVAGLAGGDTQYF. The rearrangement joins TRBV9 to TRBJ2-3, with TRBD2 identical over 16 bases. Germline CDR1 reads SGDLS; CDR2 reads YYNGEE. V lost 2 bases, J lost 6 bases, and 3 bases stayed unmatched. This CDR3 is built from 16 residues.

The table lists this clone with a few counts. The V and J genes are TRBV7-9 and TRBJ1-1, with TRBD1 matching 8 bases. Germline CDR1 reads SEHNR; CDR2 reads FQNEAQ (reference sequence). V dropped 2 bases and J dropped 6; count of bases not matched to a gene: 5. This CDR3 comprises 14 residues. CDR3 sequence (DNA): TGTGCCAGCAGCTTAACAACACAGGGGGCTGAAGCTTTCTTT. Its protein product is CASSLTTQGAEAFF.

In this sample, this clone turned up a few times. This chain joins TRBV7-6 and TRBJ2-2; 7 bases agree with TRBD1. Germline CDR1 SGHVS, CDR2 FNYEAQ. Trimming at V came to 5 bases and at J to 0 bases, leaving 12 bases not matched to a gene. This CDR3 is 18 amino acids long. The CDR3 loop is CASSPNYETGTNTGELFF. CDR3 DNA: TGTGCCAGCAGCCCAAACTACGAGACAGGGACGAACACCGGGGAGCTGTTTTTT.

Worth noting for this clone: The junction departs from germline at one end; a sequencing error may be responsible. V usage is TRBV4-1 and J usage is TRBJ2-7; D unresolved. This CDR3 comprises 13 residues. Germline V gene sequence: CDR1 MGHRA, CDR2 YSYEKL. DNA for the CDR3: TGTGCCAGCAGCCAAGGACGGGCCTACGAGCAGTACTTC. It yields the protein CASSQGRAYEQYF.

Judged by abundance, this clone is medium-sized (0.01 to 0.1%). The chain uses TRBV7-3 and TRBJ1-1; 9 bases are shared with TRBD1. Germline V CDR1 and CDR2: SGHTA, FQGTGA. The CDR3 is made up of 15 amino acids. V shed 5 bases and J 4 bases; nucleotides not matched to a gene: 8. The CDR3: CASSATGGGGTEAFF. CDR3 nucleotide sequence: TGTGCCAGCAGCGCTACAGGGGGCGGGGGCACTGAAGCTTTCTTT.